A selection of T cell receptor beta chains follows, all from one sample in a study of cytomegalovirus exposure and HLA in healthy donors. Clones were sequenced by immunoSEQ multiplex PCR, and TCRdb holds only the in-frame ones, with some missing. There are about 200,000 clones in the sample; about 74% occur only once, and about a sixth lies in the top ten. The specimen was PBMCs. Every receptor here comes from a man aged 35-49 years in good health and CMV-seronegative. CDR3s include the opening cysteine and the closing phenylalanine or tryptophan.

v_gene	j_gene	CDR3aa
TRBV19	TRBJ1-5	CASSQDRDNQPQHF
TRBV5-5	TRBJ2-7	CASSSPGQGPYEQYF
TRBV13	TRBJ2-1	CASSSNYQTESNEQFF
TRBV10-3	TRBJ2-3	CAITEDRTTDTQYF
TRBV4-3	TRBJ1-2	CASSQETGYGYTF
TRBV5-1	TRBJ1-5	CASSLEGQGQPQHF
TRBV5-5	TRBJ1-3	CASSLVGAPGNTIYF
TRBV5-1	TRBJ2-2	CASSLTSGENTGELFF
TRBV5-4	TRBJ2-3	CASSLGSASGRNTQYF
TRBV9	TRBJ2-3	CASSIQGVTDTQYF
TRBV5-4	TRBJ2-5	CASSLRSGGEETQYF
TRBV5-4	TRBJ1-1	CASSRMGGINTEAFF
TRBV6-1	TRBJ1-6	CASRGAGGNSPLHF
TRBV11-2	TRBJ1-2	CASSPTPRTF
TRBV19	TRBJ2-7	CATADSQTYEQYF
TRBV10-3	TRBJ2-3	CAISEGLAGGPNTQYF
TRBV9	TRBJ2-7	CASSAGTSEQYF
TRBV7-9	TRBJ2-3	CASSPPGGLPNSNTDTQYF
TRBV21-1	TRBJ1-5	CASSNWGTGGNQPQHF
TRBV4-3	TRBJ2-3	CASSPGTSGGILLDF
TRBV4-2	TRBJ1-5	CASSQGGVNQPQHF
TRBV9	TRBJ2-7	CASSAHPQGRVYEQYF
TRBV5-1	TRBJ1-1	CASSLVAGEVEAFF
TRBV5-1	TRBJ2-7	CASSFTGGEQYF
TRBV4-3	TRBJ2-3	CASSGTGDFTDTQYF
TRBV4-3	TRBJ1-6	CASSQEALIRGSPLHF
TRBV7-8	TRBJ1-2	CASSSNRGGYGYTF
TRBV16	TRBJ1-2	CASSPAGAGVYYGYTF
TRBV5-1	TRBJ2-5	CASSLVASSGGERETQYF
TRBV5-5	TRBJ2-4	CASSLEGGGAKNIQYF
TRBV19	TRBJ2-7	CASSITPGEGYEQYF
TRBV6-6	TRBJ2-1	CASVSGGYNEQFF
TRBV25-1	TRBJ1-1	CASSEDRGRTEAFF
TRBV7-9	TRBJ2-5	CASSLGLAGSQETQYF
TRBV15	TRBJ2-4	CATSRDRSLAKNIQYF
TRBV5-6	TRBJ2-2	CASWGGAYANTGELFF
TRBV9	TRBJ2-2	CASSVGTGGPGELFF